This T cell receptor beta chain was identified in a study of Graves' ophthalmopathy and Graves' hyperthyroidism. Germline V gene sequence: CDR1 SQVTM, CDR2 ANQGSEA. This CDR3 contains 12 residues. Trimming pared 6 bases from V and 1 base from J, leaving 9 bases between. Clinicians made diagnoses from clinical symptoms, serum thyroxine, TRAb, thyroid ultrasound and orbital computed tomography. Amplification of the TCR beta CDR3 regions used RNA transcripts (as template). An opening RT-PCR round employed HTBI primers and preceded a second-round multiplex PCR. One entry per CDR3 protein, called by TCRdb with MiXCR from the multiplex PCR reads. The table includes some 200,000 distinct CDR3 sequences, 25% to 30% detected once. This clonotype has ten or more counts.

This TCR was sampled from a man in his fifties with Graves' ophthalmopathy. The specimen was peripheral blood. The chain employs TRBV29-1 and TRBJ1-1; no clear D gene. CDR3 sequence reads: CSVKWTNTEAFF. The CDR3 DNA sequence: TGCAGCGTGAAATGGACGAACACTGAAGCTTTCTTT.